Shown below are 8 T cell receptor beta chains from a single sample sequenced in a study of T cells in Graves' hyperthyroidism and ophthalmopathy. What was amplified from RNA transcripts were TCR beta CDR3 regions. Initially, a first-round RT-PCR of the TCR CDR3 employed the HTBI primer set. From the multiplex PCR reads, TCRdb called clonotypes with MiXCR, one entry per CDR3 protein. The top ten clones hold roughly 47% of a sample with 450,000 to 600,000 distinct CDR3 sequences, roughly 21% of them seen once. Sequencing used blood. These receptors originate from a middle-aged man with Graves' ophthalmopathy.

This sequence joins TRBV6-2 or TRBV6-3 and TRBJ2-1; D is uncertain. Trimming took off 6 bases at V and 0 bases at J, with 15 bases between the two ends. This CDR3 has 16 residues. Germline CDR1 reads MNHEY; CDR2 reads SVGEGT. The CDR3 nucleotides are TGTGCCAGCAGCACAAAGAGAGGAAGCTCCTACAATGAGCAGTTCTTC. It yields the protein CASSTKRGSSYNEQFF.

V is TRBV20-1 and J is TRBJ1-4; D is possibly TRBD1 (5 bases). Germline loops: CDR1 DFQATT, CDR2 SNEGSKA (reference sequence). V shed 1 base and J shed 7 bases, with 19 bases lying between them. This CDR3 contains 16 residues. The CDR3 sequence: CSARGLSGEEGEKLFF. As DNA, the CDR3 is TGCAGTGCTAGAGGTCTTTCGGGGGAAGAGGGTGAAAAACTGTTTTTT.

This clonotype occurred a few times. The chain couples TRBV19 to TRBJ2-5; D assignment may be TRBD1 or TRBD2 (8 bases each). The V gene lost 5 bases and the J gene lost 2 bases, with 24 bases spanning the gap. Germline loops: CDR1 LNHDA, CDR2 SQIVND (reference sequence). This CDR3 comprises 18 residues. CDR3 loop: CASSADRAGGRGQETQYF. The CDR3, as DNA: TGTGCCAGTAGTGCGGACAGGGCGGGGGGAAGGGGTCAAGAGACCCAGTACTTC.

V gene TRBV6-9 combines with J gene TRBJ2-1; 8 bases line up with TRBD2. V lost 3 bases and J lost 5; bases outside the gene matches: 6. The length of the CDR3 is 15 residues. Germline V gives CDR1 MNHGY, CDR2 SVAAGI. CDR3 coding DNA: TGTGCCAGCAGTTACCCAGCGGGGGCCCACAATGAGCAGTTCTTC. Its protein is CASSYPAGAHNEQFF.

In its sample, this clonotype was seen many times. The chain uses TRBV12-3 or TRBV12-4 and TRBJ1-1, with D tentatively TRBD1 (6 bases). The CDR3 is 19 amino acids. V was pared by 1 base and J by 3 bases, with 24 bases between. The CDR3 DNA follows: TGTGCCAGCAGTTTAGGCCCCTCAAGGGGGGGAAATCTGGACACTGAAGCTTTCTTT. Its protein product is CASSLGPSRGGNLDTEAFF.

This clonotype has only a few counts. The J gene is TRBJ1-2, the V gene TRBV11-2; possibly TRBD1 for D (6 bases). Germline V gene data show CDR1 as SGHAT and CDR2 as FQNNGV. The CDR3 totals 13 residues. V was shortened by 5 bases and J by 6 bases, with 13 bases between the two germline ends. CDR3 residues: CASSRPPGDGYTF. The CDR3 bases are TGTGCCAGCAGCCGACCCCCAGGGGATGGCTACACCTTC.

The table lists this clonotype with a few counts. The chain combines TRBV5-1 with TRBJ2-1; no reliable D call. Trimming removed 1 base from V and 8 bases from J, with 16 bases in between. The CDR3 consists of 15 residues. Germline V gives CDR1 SGHRS, CDR2 YFSETQ. The CDR3 spells CASSLTGRGSDEQFF. For the CDR3, the DNA is TGCGCCAGCAGCTTGACGGGTCGTGGCTCGGATGAGCAGTTCTTC.

The sample holds many counts of this clonotype. The chain carries TRBV20-1 and TRBJ2-1, with 7 bases lining up with TRBD1. This CDR3 is 13 amino acids long. With 6 bases clipped from V and 5 bases from J, the junction kept 7 bases outside the gene matches. Germline CDR1 DFQATT, CDR2 SNEGSKA (reference sequence). The CDR3 sequence: CSARGLLNNEQFF. In DNA, the CDR3 is TGCAGTGCGAGGGGGCTTCTAAACAATGAGCAGTTCTTC.